One and the same sample provided the 19 T cell receptor beta chains below, sequenced in a study of T cell responses to AZD1222 COVID-19 vaccine. The method was immunoSEQ multiplex PCR; TCRdb's version includes in-frame clones alone and lacks a portion of them. The table lists 150,000 to 250,000 clones, 90% to 95% of them singletons. The sample in question was peripheral blood, obtained 28 days after the second AZD1222 dose. The receptor source for this set is an adult who received the AZD1222 COVID-19 vaccine.

The V call is TRBV12-5, the J call TRBJ1-1; D unresolved. V lost 1 base, J lost 3 bases, and 9 bases lay in between. The CDR3 consists of 14 residues. Germline CDR1 reads LGHNT; CDR2 reads FRNRAP. CDR3 loop: CASGLGGLYTEAFF. CDR3 nucleotides: TGTGCTAGTGGTTTGGGGGGTCTGTACACTGAAGCTTTCTTT.

This clone was recorded once. The chain is built from TRBV14 and TRBJ2-3; 7 positions match TRBD2. V shed 2 bases and J 4 bases; nucleotides not matched to a gene: 6. The CDR3 is 15 residues long. Germline assignment: CDR1 SGHDN and CDR2 FVKESK. CDR3 nucleotides: TGTGCCAGCAGCCAAACTAGCGACCGGTCAGATACGCAGTATTTT. Translating gives CASSQTSDRSDTQYF.

This sequence joins TRBV19 and TRBJ1-2, with unresolved D. The CDR3 is made up of 13 amino acids. V lost 3 bases, J lost 2 bases, and 7 bases lay in between. Germline-derived CDR1 and CDR2 are LNHDA and SQIVND (reference sequence). CDR3 amino acids: CASSIAGNYGYTF. The DNA of the CDR3 is TGTGCCAGTAGTATCGCCGGAAACTATGGCTACACCTTC.

The chain employs TRBV18 and TRBJ1-6, with D perhaps matching TRBD1 (6 bases). Germline-derived CDR1 and CDR2 are KGHSH and LQKENI. The CDR3 consists of 17 residues. V was cut by 6 bases and J by 5 bases, with 20 bases left in between. The CDR3 sequence is CASSPAQGIVNNSPLHF. The CDR3 DNA reads TGTGCCAGCTCCCCCGCACAGGGTATTGTAAATAATTCACCCCTCCACTTT.

The rearrangement uses TRBV5-1 and TRBJ2-3; 7 bases are shared with TRBD2. The CDR3 contains 13 residues. The V gene's germline CDR1 is SGHRS and CDR2 YFSETQ. Trimming took 3 bases from V and 5 from J; bases not matched to a gene: 3. CDR3 sequence (DNA): TGCGCCAGCAGCTCTGGCGGGGGAGATACGCAGTATTTT. It codes for CASSSGGGDTQYF.

The rearrangement uses TRBV14 and TRBJ1-4; tentatively, D is TRBD1 (6 bases). The ends were cut back, 1 base at V and 6 bases at J, with 12 bases in the middle. Germline-derived CDR1 and CDR2 are SGHDN and FVKESK. CDR3 size: 15 residues. The CDR3 reads CASSQGRGFDEKLFF. The CDR3 DNA is TGTGCCAGCAGCCAAGGCAGGGGCTTTGATGAAAAACTGTTTTTT.

The chain links TRBV27 to TRBJ1-4; 8 nucleotides line up with TRBD1. Germline trimming cut 10 bases from V and 8 bases from J; bases unmatched to any gene: 9. Per germline, CDR1 MNHEY and CDR2 SMNVEV (reference sequence). The CDR3 sequence is 13 residues long. CDR3 region: CATKGQGNEKLFF. As DNA, the CDR3 is TGTGCCACCAAAGGACAGGGTAACGAAAAACTGTTTTTT.

The J gene is TRBJ1-2, the V gene TRBV18; 7 nucleotides match TRBD1. This CDR3 region has 15 residues. Trimming at V came to 6 bases and at J to 4 bases, leaving 11 bases not matched to a gene. Per the germline V gene, CDR1 is KGHSH and CDR2 is LQKENI. This CDR3 reads CASSPNRGQSYGYTF. CDR3 DNA sequence: TGTGCCAGCTCGCCGAACAGGGGACAATCCTATGGCTACACCTTC. Using reference TRBV18 and TRBJ1-2 for the parts outside the CDR3, the full variable domain is NAGVMQNPRHLVRRRGQEARLRCSPMKGHSHVYWYRQLPEEGLKFMVYLQKENIIDESGMPKERFSAEFPKEGPSILRIQQVVRGDSAAYFCASSPNRGQSYGYTFGSGTRLTVV.

The J gene is TRBJ2-7, the V gene TRBV5-8, with TRBD1 matching over 7 bases. The CDR3 is 14 amino acids. V was pared by 4 bases and J by 7 bases, with 11 bases of the junction left unmatched. The V gene's germline CDR1 is SGHTS and CDR2 YDEGEE. The CDR3 DNA reads as TGTGCCAGCAGCGGACAGGTCCTGGTGGGTGAGCAGTACTTC. Translating gives CASSGQVLVGEQYF. Drawing the rest from reference TRBV5-8 and TRBJ2-7, the complete variable domain is EAGVTQSPTHLIKTRGQQATLRCSPISGHTSVYWYQQALGLGLQFLLWYDEGEERNRGNFPPRFSGRQFPNYSSELNVNALELEDSALYLCASSGQVLVGEQYFGPGTRLTVT.

This rearrangement joins TRBV3-1 (or the pseudogene TRBV3-2) to TRBJ2-1; D tentatively reads TRBD1 or TRBD2 (6 bases each). This CDR3 has 15 amino acids. Between the trimmed V and J ends, which lost 1 base and 3 bases, there was a span of 10 bases. Germline V gene sequence: CDR1 LGHDT, CDR2 YNNKEL (reference sequence). In nucleotides, the CDR3 is TGTGCCAGCAGCCAAGGGGGGGCCCTCTACAATGAGCAGTTCTTC. Protein sequence: CASSQGGALYNEQFF.

This clone came up once. The chain links TRBV4-1 to TRBJ2-3; possibly TRBD1 for D (5 bases). The V end was cut by 1 base, the J end by 10 bases, with 12 bases between. Germline V gene data show CDR1 as MGHRA and CDR2 as YSYEKL. This CDR3 comprises 13 residues. CDR3 region: CASSQGTIPPQYF. In DNA form, the CDR3 reads TGCGCCAGCAGCCAAGGGACAATCCCTCCGCAGTATTTT.

V is TRBV19 and J is TRBJ1-3; unclear D gene. Between the trimmed V and J ends, which lost 7 bases and 9 bases, there was a span of 16 bases. The CDR3 runs to 13 residues. CDR1 is LNHDA, CDR2 SQIVND, per germline (reference sequence). The CDR3 bases are TGTGCCAGTACGGCATATCCGGGCAGCACCATATATTTT. Its translation: CASTAYPGSTIYF.

This clone was found once. The genes are TRBV4-2 and TRBJ2-7; 12 nucleotides line up with TRBD2. The CDR3 covers 18 residues. The V and J ends lost 0 bases and 1 base, in that order; junction bases with no gene match: 7. The germline V gene has CDR1 LGHNA and CDR2 YNFKEQ. The CDR3 sequence: CASSQEASGGAGSYEQYF. The CDR3 DNA reads TGTGCCAGCAGCCAAGAGGCTAGCGGGGGGGCCGGATCCTACGAGCAGTACTTC.

This chain links TRBV10-3 with TRBJ2-7; tentative D call: TRBD2 (6 bases). V lost 6 bases and J 0 bases, leaving 6 bases between the germline ends. CDR1 and CDR2 (germline): ENHRY, SYGVKD. The CDR3 has 12 amino acids. The CDR3 sequence is CAIRTSSYEQYF. CDR3 coding DNA: TGTGCCATCAGGACTAGCTCCTACGAGCAGTACTTC.

The chain carries TRBV2 and TRBJ2-3; perhaps TRBD1 as D (5 bases). CDR3 length: 16 amino acids. V was pared by 7 bases and J by 2 bases, with 19 bases between. Per the germline V gene, CDR1 is SNHLY and CDR2 is FYNNEI. CDR3 residues: CASTRRGRQTTDTQYF. The CDR3 DNA reads TGTGCCAGCACCCGAAGGGGCCGACAAACCACAGATACGCAGTATTTT.

The chain is built from TRBV18 and TRBJ2-1, with 10 bases matching TRBD2. The CDR3 runs to 16 residues. Germline-derived CDR1 and CDR2 are KGHSH and LQKENI. V shed 6 bases, J shed 3 bases, and the junction held 8 bases outside the gene matches. The CDR3 protein is CASSLTTSGRYNEQFF. The CDR3 region has the DNA TGTGCCAGCTCGCTCACGACTAGCGGGCGCTACAATGAGCAGTTCTTC.

The chain recombines TRBV29-1 with TRBJ2-5; D may be TRBD2 (6 bases). This CDR3 comprises 12 residues. Germline V CDR1 and CDR2: SQVTM, ANQGSEA. Trimming shortened V by 3 bases and J by 9 bases, and 14 bases separated the two germline ends. CDR3 nucleotides: TGCAGCGTTGATGCGGGGTCTGGGGCCCAGTACTTC. The encoded protein is CSVDAGSGAQYF.

The genes are TRBV27 and TRBJ2-1; D is undetermined. V lost 6 bases and J lost 7, with 13 bases in between. Germline-derived CDR1 and CDR2 are MNHEY and SMNVEV (reference sequence). This CDR3 region has 13 residues. CDR3 protein: CASRINFLNEQFF. CDR3 DNA sequence: TGTGCCAGCAGAATAAACTTTTTGAATGAGCAGTTCTTC.

The chain is built from TRBV7-2 and TRBJ1-5; D is undetermined. Trimming stripped 4 bases from V and 0 bases from J, with 16 bases between. The germline gives CDR1 SGHTA, CDR2 FQGNSA. The CDR3 contains 17 residues. Here the CDR3 reads CASSSGGGVYSNQPQHF. The CDR3 nucleotides are TGTGCCAGCAGCTCCGGAGGCGGGGTATATAGCAATCAGCCCCAGCATTTT.